These 19 T cell receptor beta chains came from one sample sequenced in a study of cytomegalovirus exposure and HLA in healthy donors. With 60 Vbeta and 13 Jbeta primers, the PCR was carried out. TCRdb's table, derived via immunoSEQ multiplex PCR, lists solely in-frame clones and lacks some. The sample shows approximately 220,000 clones, around 83% of them seen only once. The sequenced sample was PBMCs. The receptors come from a girl under 18 in good health and CMV-seronegative.

The chain links TRBV28 to TRBJ2-1; D might be TRBD1 (5 bases). The ends were cut back, 10 bases at V and 0 bases at J, with 16 bases in the middle. Germline V CDR1 and CDR2: MDHEN, SYDVKM. This CDR3 has 15 amino acids. This CDR3 reads CATILTGVSYNEQFF. CDR3 bases: TGTGCCACCATTCTTACAGGAGTCTCCTACAATGAGCAGTTCTTC. Combining the CDR3 with reference TRBV28 and TRBJ2-1 gives the whole variable domain DVKVTQSSRYLVKRTGEKVFLECVQDMDHENMFWYRQDPGLGLRLIYFSYDVKMKEKGDIPEGYSVSREKKERFSLILESASTNQTSMYLCATILTGVSYNEQFFGPGTRLTVL.

The chain joins TRBV28 to TRBJ2-7; TRBD1 matches 7 bases. The CDR3 runs to 16 residues. In germline, CDR1 is MDHEN, CDR2 SYDVKM. Trimming removed 3 bases from V and 4 bases from J; junction bases left unmatched: 12. CDR3 nucleotide sequence: TGTGCCAGCAGTTTGGCTAGGGACAGTAATAGATACGAGCAGTACTTC. Translated: CASSLARDSNRYEQYF.

The V gene is TRBV28, the J gene TRBJ1-5; D is ambiguous. The V end was cut by 6 bases, the J end by 6 bases, with 21 bases between. The germline V gene has CDR1 MDHEN and CDR2 SYDVKM. This CDR3 has 16 amino acids. CDR3 loop: CASRRDSPFTVQPQHF. For the CDR3, the DNA is TGTGCCAGCAGGAGAGATTCCCCGTTTACCGTTCAGCCCCAGCATTTT.

This clone was observed a handful of times. The chain is built from TRBV5-5 and TRBJ1-1; D not resolved. This CDR3 is built from 17 residues. The germline V and J ends were trimmed by 1 base and 2 bases, with 18 bases remaining between them. Germline CDR1 reads SGHKS; CDR2 reads YYEKEE (reference sequence). CDR3 bases: TGTGCCAGCAGCTTGCGGCAAATCGGGGTTCCCAACACTGAAGCTTTCTTT. Residues: CASSLRQIGVPNTEAFF.

The chain joins TRBV5-4 to TRBJ1-1; no definite D call. Germline values: CDR1 SGHNT, CDR2 YYREEE (reference sequence). The CDR3 covers 13 residues. The V gene lost 0 bases and the J gene lost 7 bases, with 10 bases spanning the gap. CDR3 protein: CASSLAGGREAFF. DNA for the CDR3: TGTGCCAGCAGCTTGGCAGGAGGGCGTGAAGCTTTCTTT.

The gene calls are TRBV28 and TRBJ1-5; no clear D. This CDR3 has 16 amino acids. In germline, CDR1 is MDHEN, CDR2 SYDVKM. Trimming shortened V by 8 bases and J by 3 bases, and 20 bases separated the two germline ends. CDR3 region: CASSFSGVGNNQPQHF. CDR3 sequence (DNA): TGTGCCAGCTCTTTCTCCGGGGTAGGGAACAATCAGCCCCAGCATTTT.

V is TRBV6-5 and J is TRBJ1-2, with 7 nucleotides matching TRBD1. With V trimmed by 2 bases and J by 6 bases, 6 bases remained unmatched. Germline CDR1 is MNHEY and CDR2 is SVGAGI. The CDR3 loop spans 14 amino acids. CDR3 bases: TGTGCCAGCAGTTACGGTGACAGGGTAAATGGCTACACCTTC. Amino acid sequence: CASSYGDRVNGYTF.

The chain uses TRBV5-1 and TRBJ1-4; no definite D call. The germline V gene has CDR1 SGHRS and CDR2 YFSETQ. V gave up 4 bases and J gave up 0 bases, with 7 bases separating them. The CDR3 runs to 14 residues. CDR3 DNA: TGCGCCAGCAGCCTCTATTCAACTAATGAAAAACTGTTTTTT. It specifies CASSLYSTNEKLFF.

The rearrangement joins TRBV30 to TRBJ2-7; TRBD1 is a possible D gene (6 bases). The CDR3 runs to 13 residues. Trimming shortened V by 5 bases and J by 2 bases, and 13 bases separated the two germline ends. From germline, CDR1 is GTSNPN and CDR2 SVGIG (reference sequence). This CDR3 is CAWAGVGPYEQYF. The CDR3 coding sequence is TGTGCCTGGGCAGGGGTTGGACCCTACGAGCAGTACTTC.

In its sample, this clone was seen once. The chain couples TRBV7-2 to TRBJ1-2; 9 bases are shared with TRBD1. Germline V gives CDR1 SGHTA, CDR2 FQGNSA. The CDR3 covers 17 residues. J was trimmed by 4 bases and V by 2 bases; bases with no gene match: 11. The CDR3 DNA is TGTGCCAGCAGCTTAAAGATTACGGGACAGGGCCGCTATGGCTACACCTTC. Translation gives CASSLKITGQGRYGYTF.

The chain is built from TRBV4-1 and TRBJ2-7; 7 bases match TRBD2. Unmatched junction bases numbered 3, after V lost 1 base and J lost 0 bases. This CDR3 has 15 amino acids. The germline V gene has CDR1 MGHRA and CDR2 YSYEKL. In nucleotides, the CDR3 is TGCGCCAGCAGCCAAGGCGCTAGCGGCTCCTACGAGCAGTACTTC. Translating it yields CASSQGASGSYEQYF.

The chain uses TRBV4-3 and TRBJ2-3; D is possibly TRBD2 (6 bases). Trimming stripped 3 bases from V and 8 bases from J, with 27 bases between. Germline V CDR1 and CDR2: LGHNA, YSLEER. The CDR3 sequence is 18 residues long. The CDR3 region is CASSHQTTTAGPGGTQYF. Written as DNA, the CDR3 is TGCGCCAGCAGCCATCAGACAACAACAGCGGGCCCCGGGGGTACGCAGTATTTT.

This sequence joins TRBV27 and TRBJ1-2; 9 bases fit TRBD1. The germline CDR1 and CDR2 sequences are MNHEY and SMNVEV (reference sequence). V dropped 6 bases and J dropped 8; count of bases not matched to a gene: 4. The CDR3 extends over 12 amino acids. The CDR3 bases are TGTGCCAGCAGAGGACAGGGGAGCGGCTACACCTTC. It encodes CASRGQGSGYTF.

This chain joins TRBV11-2 and TRBJ1-1; D is uncertain. CDR1 is SGHAT and CDR2 is FQNNGV in the germline V gene. The CDR3 is made up of 17 amino acids. The ends were cut back, 1 base at V and 5 bases at J, with 20 bases in the middle. CDR3 loop: CASSLASQSQMRTEAFF. In nucleotides, the CDR3 is TGTGCCAGCAGCTTAGCATCGCAAAGTCAAATGCGGACTGAAGCTTTCTTT.

J is TRBJ2-1 and V is TRBV12-2; TRBD1 was called by the table and not checked on the DNA. TRBV12-2 is listed as a pseudogene. CDR3 length: 24 residues. The CDR3 DNA follows: TGTGCAAGTCCCTTAGGCCTTCACAGGGGGGAATGGGGAGGATGCGGGAATGGGGAGGATGAGCAGTTCTTC. As protein: CASPLGLHRGEWGGCGNGEDEQFF.

The J gene is TRBJ1-3, the V gene TRBV30; D possibly corresponds to TRBD1 (6 bases). CDR3 length: 14 residues. V gave up 0 bases and J gave up 8 bases, with 14 bases separating them. Germline V gives CDR1 GTSNPN, CDR2 SVGIG (reference sequence). CDR3 region: CAWSVRGGWDTIYF. The CDR3 DNA reads TGTGCCTGGAGTGTACGCGGGGGCTGGGACACCATATATTTT.

J is TRBJ2-7 and V is TRBV7-8; D is uncertain. Germline CDR1 and CDR2: SGHVS and FQNEAQ. V was pared by 5 bases and J by 2 bases, with 7 bases between. The CDR3 consists of 12 residues. CDR3 residues: CASSQNTYEQYF. CDR3 DNA sequence: TGTGCCAGCAGCCAGAATACCTACGAGCAGTACTTC.

The chain recombines TRBV6-5 with TRBJ2-5, with TRBD1 matching 7 bases. TRBJ2-7 matches the DNA end more closely, so the J call is doubtful. In germline, CDR1 is MNHEY, CDR2 SVGAGI. The CDR3 has 15 residues. The CDR3 region has the DNA TGTGCCAGCAGTTACCGATACAGGGGCACGTACGAGCAGTACTTC. This translates into CASSYRYRGTYEQYF.

The CDR3 DNA reads TGTGCCAGCAGTGAGGCTAGCGGGAGGATCTACGAGCAGTACTTC. Its protein product is CASSEASGRIYEQYF. V and J are TRBV6-1 and TRBJ2-7, with TRBD2 identical over 11 bases. Germline trimming cut 3 bases from V and 3 bases from J; bases unmatched to any gene: 4. Looked up from germline, CDR1 is MNHNS and CDR2 is SASEGT. CDR3 length: 15 residues.